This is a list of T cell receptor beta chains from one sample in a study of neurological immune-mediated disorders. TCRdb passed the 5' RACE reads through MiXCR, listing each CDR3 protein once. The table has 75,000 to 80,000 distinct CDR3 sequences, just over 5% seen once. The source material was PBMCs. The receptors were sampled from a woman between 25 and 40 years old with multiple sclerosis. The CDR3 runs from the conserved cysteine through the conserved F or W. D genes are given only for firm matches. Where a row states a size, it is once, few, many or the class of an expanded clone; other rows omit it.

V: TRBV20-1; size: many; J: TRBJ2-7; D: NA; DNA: TGCAGTGCTACTCCGGGGTCAAGCTCCTACGAGCAGTACTTC; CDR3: CSATPGSSSYEQYF
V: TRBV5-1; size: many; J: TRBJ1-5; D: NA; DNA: TGCGCCAGCAGCTTGGACGGGGACAATCAGCCCCAGCATTTT; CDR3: CASSLDGDNQPQHF
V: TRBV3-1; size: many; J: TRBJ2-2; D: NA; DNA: TGTGCCAGCAGCCAAGTGTCTGGGGTTAACACCGGGGAGCTGTTTTTT; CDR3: CASSQVSGVNTGELFF
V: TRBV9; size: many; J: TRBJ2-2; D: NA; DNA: TGTGCCAGCAGCGTAGGGTGGAGCACCGGGGAGCTGTTTTTT; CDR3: CASSVGWSTGELFF
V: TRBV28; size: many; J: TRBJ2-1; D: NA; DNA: TGTGCCAGCAGAGGCGGGACCGGAGTTCGGGAGCAGTTCTTC; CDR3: CASRGGTGVREQFF
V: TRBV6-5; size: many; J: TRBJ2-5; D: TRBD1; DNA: TGTGCCAGCAGTTACTTTGGACAGGGAGGAGGAGAGACCCAGTACTTC; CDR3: CASSYFGQGGGETQYF
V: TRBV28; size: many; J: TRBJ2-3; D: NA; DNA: TGTGCCAGCAGTTCCTCTACAGGGTCAGATACGCAGTATTTT; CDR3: CASSSSTGSDTQYF
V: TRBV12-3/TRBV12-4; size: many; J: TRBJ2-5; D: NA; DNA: TGTGCCAGCAGTCCGGTCCCAGAGACCCAGTACTTC; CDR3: CASSPVPETQYF
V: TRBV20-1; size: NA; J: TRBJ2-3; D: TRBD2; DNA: TGCAGTGCCACCGCTGGGGGACTAGCGGGACCAGACGCAGATACGCAGTATTTT; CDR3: CSATAGGLAGPDADTQYF
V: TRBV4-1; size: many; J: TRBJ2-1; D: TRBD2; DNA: TGCGCCAGCAGCCAAGATTTACTAGCGCGGGGGGTGGCCAATGAGCAGTTCTTC; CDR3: CASSQDLLARGVANEQFF
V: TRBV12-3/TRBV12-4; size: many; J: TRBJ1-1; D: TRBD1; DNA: TGTGCCAGCAGTGGACGGGACAGGTGGTTCTTGAACACTGAAGCTTTCTTT; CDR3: CASSGRDRWFLNTEAFF
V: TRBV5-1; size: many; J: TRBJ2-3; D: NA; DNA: TGCGCCAGCAGCCCGGGACAGCGGGCCAGGGGGGATACGCAGTATTTT; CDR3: CASSPGQRARGDTQYF
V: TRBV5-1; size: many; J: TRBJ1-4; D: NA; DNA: TGCGCCAGCAGCAAAGGACAGAGGCAATTTGTTGAACTGTTTTTT; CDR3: CASSKGQRQFVELFF
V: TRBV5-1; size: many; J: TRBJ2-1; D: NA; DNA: TGCGCCAGCAGGTCAGCAGGGCACACAGATGAGCAGTTCTTC; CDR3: CASRSAGHTDEQFF
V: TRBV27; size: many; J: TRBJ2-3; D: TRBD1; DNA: TGTGCCAGCAGTTTCGGCAGGGGGACAGATACGCAGTATTTT; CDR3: CASSFGRGTDTQYF
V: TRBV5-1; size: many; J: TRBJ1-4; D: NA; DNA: TGCGCCAGCAGCTTGTATCCGGGGGCGGGAGAAAAACTGTTTTTT; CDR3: CASSLYPGAGEKLFF
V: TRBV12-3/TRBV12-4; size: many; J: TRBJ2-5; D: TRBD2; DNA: TGTGCCAGCAGTTGGGGACTAGCGGGACGAGAGACCCAGTACTTC; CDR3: CASSWGLAGRETQYF
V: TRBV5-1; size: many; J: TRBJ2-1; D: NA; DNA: TGCGCCAGCAGCTTGGCTCCGACAGCAACTATAATCTACAATGAGCAGTTCTTC; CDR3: CASSLAPTATIIYNEQFF
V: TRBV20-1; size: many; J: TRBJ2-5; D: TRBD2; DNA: TGCAGTGCTAGAGATGGGACTAGCGGAGAGACCCAGTACTTC; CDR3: CSARDGTSGETQYF
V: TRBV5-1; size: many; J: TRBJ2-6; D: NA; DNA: TGCGCCAGCAGCTTCAGGGGTTCTGGGGCCAACGTCCTGACTTTC; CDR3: CASSFRGSGANVLTF
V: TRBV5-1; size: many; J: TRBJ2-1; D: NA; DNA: TGCGCCAGCAGCTTGGCCGGGAGCGGGCCTCTCGGCGAGCAGTTCTTC; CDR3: CASSLAGSGPLGEQFF
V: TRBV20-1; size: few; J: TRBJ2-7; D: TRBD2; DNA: TGCAGTGCTAGAGCGAGACTAGCGGGGACTTTAGGGGAGCAGTACTTC; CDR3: CSARARLAGTLGEQYF
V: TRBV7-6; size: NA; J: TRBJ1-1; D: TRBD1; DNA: TGTGCCAGCAGCTTAGGGGGCCGGGACAGGGCGGCTTTCTTT; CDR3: CASSLGGRDRAAFF
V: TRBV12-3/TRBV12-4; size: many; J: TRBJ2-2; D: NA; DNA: TGTGCCAGCAGTTTAGGAGTGGCGGGAACGGCCGGGGAGCTGTTTTTT; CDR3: CASSLGVAGTAGELFF
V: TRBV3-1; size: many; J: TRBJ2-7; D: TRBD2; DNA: TGTGCCAGCAGCCAAGGAGTCGCTAGCGGGAAAAAAGAGCAGTACTTC; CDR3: CASSQGVASGKKEQYF
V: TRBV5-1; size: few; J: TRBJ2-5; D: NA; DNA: TGCGCCAGCAGCTTGAACGCGGGGATGGGGGAGACCCAGTACTTC; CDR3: CASSLNAGMGETQYF
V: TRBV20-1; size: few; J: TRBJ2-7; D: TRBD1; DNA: TGCAGTGCTAGTCGGATACAGGGGGCTGCCTACGAGCAGTACTTC; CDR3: CSASRIQGAAYEQYF